The T cell receptor (beta chain) under discussion was sequenced for a study of cytomegalovirus exposure and HLA in healthy donors. Study background: Among the roughly 400 genotyped donors, 65% to 85% were placed in the Caucasian-associated ancestry cluster. Findings and limits, study-wide: By HLA locus, TCR association rates varied in a later analysis, with DRB1 showing the most and HLA-C the fewest. Later on, an analysis found that several of the most significant clusters appeared to be linked to common viral pathogens, which included parvovirus B19. Immune exposure information comprised only CMV serostatus.

On this clone itself: The antigen remains unidentified.

V lost 4 bases, J lost 5 bases, and 9 bases lay in between. Germline values: CDR1 SGHRS, CDR2 YFSETQ. The CDR3 has 13 amino acids. Use of 60 Vbeta and 13 Jbeta primers characterized the PCR. Assay used: immunoSEQ multiplex PCR; TCRdb lists only in-frame clones, some missing. The repertoire table contains around 140,000 clones. The origin of this receptor is a woman aged 40 to 55 in good health and CMV-seropositive. The chain couples TRBV5-1 to TRBJ2-2; no clear D. Sequencing was performed on PBMCs. This CDR3 is CASSSKSTGELFF. DNA of the CDR3: TGCGCCAGCAGCAGCAAGAGTACCGGGGAGCTGTTTTTT. The complete variable domain, with remaining parts taken from reference TRBV5-1 and TRBJ2-2, reads KAGVTQTPRYLIKTRGQQVTLSCSPISGHRSVSWYQQTPGQGLQFLFEYFSETQRNKGNFPGRFSGRQFSNSRSEMNVSTLELGDSALYLCASSSKSTGELFFGEGSRLTVL.